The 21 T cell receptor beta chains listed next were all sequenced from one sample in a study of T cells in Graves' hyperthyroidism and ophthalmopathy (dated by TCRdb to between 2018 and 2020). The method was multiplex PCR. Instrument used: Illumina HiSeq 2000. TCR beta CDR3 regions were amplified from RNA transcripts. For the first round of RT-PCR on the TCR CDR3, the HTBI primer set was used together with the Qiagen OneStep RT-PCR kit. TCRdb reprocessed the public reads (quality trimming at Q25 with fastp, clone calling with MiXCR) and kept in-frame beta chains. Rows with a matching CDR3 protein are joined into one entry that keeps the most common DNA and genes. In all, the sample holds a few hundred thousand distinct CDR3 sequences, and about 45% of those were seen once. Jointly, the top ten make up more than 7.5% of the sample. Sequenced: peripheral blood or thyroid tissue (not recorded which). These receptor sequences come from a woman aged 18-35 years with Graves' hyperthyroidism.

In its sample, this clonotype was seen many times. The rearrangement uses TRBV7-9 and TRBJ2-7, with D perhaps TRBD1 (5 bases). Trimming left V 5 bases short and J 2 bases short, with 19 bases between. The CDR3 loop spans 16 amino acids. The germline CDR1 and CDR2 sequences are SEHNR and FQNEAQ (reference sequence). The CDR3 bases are TGTGCCAGCAGCACCCCGGTACCAGCAGGGACCTACGAGCAGTACTTC. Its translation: CASSTPVPAGTYEQYF.

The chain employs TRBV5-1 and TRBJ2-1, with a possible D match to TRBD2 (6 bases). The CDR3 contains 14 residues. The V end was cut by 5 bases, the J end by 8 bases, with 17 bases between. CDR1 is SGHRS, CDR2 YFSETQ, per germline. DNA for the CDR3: TGCGCCAGCAGAGCAGCGGGTACCCCCGATGAGCAGTTCTTC. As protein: CASRAAGTPDEQFF.

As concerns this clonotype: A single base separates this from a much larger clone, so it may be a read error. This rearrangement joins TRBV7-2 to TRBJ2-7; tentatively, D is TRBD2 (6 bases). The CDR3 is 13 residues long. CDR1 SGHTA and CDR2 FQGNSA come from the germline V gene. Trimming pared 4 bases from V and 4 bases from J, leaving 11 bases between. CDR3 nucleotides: TGTGCCAGCAGCTGGGGGGATCCGTACGAGCAGTACTTC. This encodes CASSWGDPYEQYF. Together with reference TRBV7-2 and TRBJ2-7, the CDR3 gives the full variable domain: GAGVSQSPSNKVTEKGKDVELRCDPISGHTALYWYRQSLGQGLEFLIYFQGNSAPDKSGLPSDRFSAERTGGSVSTLTIQRTQQEDSAVYLCASSWGDPYEQYFGPGTRLTVT.

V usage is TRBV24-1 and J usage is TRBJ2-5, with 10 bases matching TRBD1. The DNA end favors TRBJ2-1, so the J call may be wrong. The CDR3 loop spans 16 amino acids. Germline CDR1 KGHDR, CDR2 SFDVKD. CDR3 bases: TGTGCCACCAGTGATTTTAAGGGACAGGGGAATAATGAGCAGTTCTTC. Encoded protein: CATSDFKGQGNNEQFF.

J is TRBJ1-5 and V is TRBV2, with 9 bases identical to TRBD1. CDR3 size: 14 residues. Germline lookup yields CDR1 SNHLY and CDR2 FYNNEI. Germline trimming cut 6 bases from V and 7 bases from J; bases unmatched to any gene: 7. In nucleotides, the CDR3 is TGTGCCAGCAGGAGGGACAGGGTCGGGCAGCCCCAGCATTTT. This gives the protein CASRRDRVGQPQHF.

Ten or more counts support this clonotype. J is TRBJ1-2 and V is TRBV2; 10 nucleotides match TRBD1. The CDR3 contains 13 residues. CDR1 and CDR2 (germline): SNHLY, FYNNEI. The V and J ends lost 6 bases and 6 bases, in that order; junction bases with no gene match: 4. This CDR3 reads CASSRQGANGYTF. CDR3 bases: TGTGCCAGCAGCCGACAGGGGGCTAATGGCTACACCTTC.

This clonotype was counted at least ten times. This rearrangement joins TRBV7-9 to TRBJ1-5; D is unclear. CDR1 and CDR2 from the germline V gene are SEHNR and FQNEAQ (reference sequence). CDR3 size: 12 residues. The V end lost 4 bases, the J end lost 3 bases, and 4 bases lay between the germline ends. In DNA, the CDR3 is TGTGCCAGCAGCTCGGACAATCAGCCCCAGCATTTT. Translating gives CASSSDNQPQHF.

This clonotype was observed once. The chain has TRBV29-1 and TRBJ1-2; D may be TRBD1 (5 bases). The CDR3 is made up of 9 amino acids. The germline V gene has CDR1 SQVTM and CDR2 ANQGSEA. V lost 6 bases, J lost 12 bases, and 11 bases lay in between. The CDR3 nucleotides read TGCAGCGTGGGGACGGCGAACACCTTC. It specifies CSVGTANTF.

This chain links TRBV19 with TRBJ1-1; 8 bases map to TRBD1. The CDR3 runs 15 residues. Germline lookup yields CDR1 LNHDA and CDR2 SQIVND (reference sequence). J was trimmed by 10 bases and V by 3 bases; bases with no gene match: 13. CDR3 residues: CASSIAGTGGRGAFF. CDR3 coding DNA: TGTGCCAGTAGTATCGCCGGAACAGGGGGTCGAGGAGCTTTCTTT.

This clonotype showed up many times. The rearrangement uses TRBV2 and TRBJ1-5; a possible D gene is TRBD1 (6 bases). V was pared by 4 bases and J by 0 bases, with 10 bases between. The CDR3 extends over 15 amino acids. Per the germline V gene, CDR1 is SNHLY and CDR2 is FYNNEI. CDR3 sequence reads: CASSAGQFSNQPQHF. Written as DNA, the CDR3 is TGTGCCAGCAGTGCTGGACAGTTTAGCAATCAGCCCCAGCATTTT.

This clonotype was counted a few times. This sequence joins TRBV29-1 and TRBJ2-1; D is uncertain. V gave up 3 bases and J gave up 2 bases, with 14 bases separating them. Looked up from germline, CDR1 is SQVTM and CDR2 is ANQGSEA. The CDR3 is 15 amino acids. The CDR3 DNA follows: TGCAGCGTTGAGTTGGCGGCACCCCCCTACAATGAGCAGTTCTTC. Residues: CSVELAAPPYNEQFF.

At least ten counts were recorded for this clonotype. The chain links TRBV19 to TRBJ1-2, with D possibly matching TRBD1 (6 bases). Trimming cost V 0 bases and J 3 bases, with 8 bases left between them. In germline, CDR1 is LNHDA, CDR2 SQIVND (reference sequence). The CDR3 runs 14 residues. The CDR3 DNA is TGTGCCAGTAGTATAGAGCGGACAGACTATGGCTACACCTTC. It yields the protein CASSIERTDYGYTF.

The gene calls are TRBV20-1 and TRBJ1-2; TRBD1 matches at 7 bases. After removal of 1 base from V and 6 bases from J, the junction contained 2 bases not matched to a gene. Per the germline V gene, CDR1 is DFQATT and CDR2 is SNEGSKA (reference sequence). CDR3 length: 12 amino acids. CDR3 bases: TGCAGTGCTAGAGGACAGGGTAATGGCTACACCTTC. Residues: CSARGQGNGYTF.

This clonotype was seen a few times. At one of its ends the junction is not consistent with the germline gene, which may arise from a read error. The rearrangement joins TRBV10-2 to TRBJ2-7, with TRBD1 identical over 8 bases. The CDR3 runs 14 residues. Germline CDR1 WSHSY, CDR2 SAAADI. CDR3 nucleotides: TGTGCCTGGAGCGACAGGGGACCATCCTACGAGCAGTACTTC. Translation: CAWSDRGPSYEQYF.

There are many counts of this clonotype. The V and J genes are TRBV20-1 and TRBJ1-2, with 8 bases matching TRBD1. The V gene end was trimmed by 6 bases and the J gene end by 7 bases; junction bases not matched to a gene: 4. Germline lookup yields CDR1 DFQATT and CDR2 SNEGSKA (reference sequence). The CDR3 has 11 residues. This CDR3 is CSASGQGGYTF. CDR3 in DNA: TGCAGTGCCTCAGGACAGGGTGGCTACACCTTC.

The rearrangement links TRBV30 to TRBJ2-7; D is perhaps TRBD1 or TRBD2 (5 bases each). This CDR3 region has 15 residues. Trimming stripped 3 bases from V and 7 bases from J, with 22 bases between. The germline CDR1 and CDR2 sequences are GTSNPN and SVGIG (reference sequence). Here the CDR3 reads CAWSKLGDVLREQYF. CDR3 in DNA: TGTGCCTGGAGCAAACTCGGGGACGTTTTAAGGGAGCAGTACTTC.

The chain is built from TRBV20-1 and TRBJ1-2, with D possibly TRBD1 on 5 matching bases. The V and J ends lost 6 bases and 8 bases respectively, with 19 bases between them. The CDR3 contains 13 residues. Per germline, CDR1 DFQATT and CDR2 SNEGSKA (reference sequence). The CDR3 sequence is CSAHTGLAGGYTF. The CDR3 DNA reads TGCAGTGCCCACACGGGACTAGCGGGAGGCTACACCTTC.

CDR3: CASSETWNEQFF. CDR3 nucleotides: TGTGCCAGCAGTGAAACATGGAATGAGCAGTTCTTC. This chain uses TRBV6-1 with TRBJ2-1; D is unresolved. This CDR3 is 12 amino acids long. Germline CDR1 is MNHNS and CDR2 is SASEGT. V was clipped by 2 bases and J by 7 bases, with 6 bases between them.

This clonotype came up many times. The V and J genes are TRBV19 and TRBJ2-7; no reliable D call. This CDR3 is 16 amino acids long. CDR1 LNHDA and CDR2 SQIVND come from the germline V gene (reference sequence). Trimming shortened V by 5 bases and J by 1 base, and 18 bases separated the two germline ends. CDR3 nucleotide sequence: TGTGCCAGTAGTTCTCCCGGTGCCCTCGGATCCTACGAGCAGTACTTC. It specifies CASSSPGALGSYEQYF. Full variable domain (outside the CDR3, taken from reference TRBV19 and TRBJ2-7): DGGITQSPKYLFRKEGQNVTLSCEQNLNHDAMYWYRQDPGQGLRLIYYSQIVNDFQKGDIAEGYSVSREKKESFPLTVTSAQKNPTAFYLCASSSPGALGSYEQYFGPGTRLTVT.

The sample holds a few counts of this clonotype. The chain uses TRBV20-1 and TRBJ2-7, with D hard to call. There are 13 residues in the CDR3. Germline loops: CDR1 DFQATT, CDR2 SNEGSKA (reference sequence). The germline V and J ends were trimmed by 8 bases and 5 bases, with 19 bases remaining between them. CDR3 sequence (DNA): TGCAGTTTGGCCCGGACGCATTTCCACGAGCAGTACTTC. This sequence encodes CSLARTHFHEQYF.

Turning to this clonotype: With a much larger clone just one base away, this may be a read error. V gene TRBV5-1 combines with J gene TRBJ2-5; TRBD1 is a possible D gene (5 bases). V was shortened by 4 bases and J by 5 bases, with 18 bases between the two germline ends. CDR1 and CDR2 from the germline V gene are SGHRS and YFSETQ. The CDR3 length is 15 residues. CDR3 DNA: TGCGCCAGCAGCCACCGGGCAAGGGGCATGGAGACCCAGTACTTC. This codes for CASSHRARGMETQYF.